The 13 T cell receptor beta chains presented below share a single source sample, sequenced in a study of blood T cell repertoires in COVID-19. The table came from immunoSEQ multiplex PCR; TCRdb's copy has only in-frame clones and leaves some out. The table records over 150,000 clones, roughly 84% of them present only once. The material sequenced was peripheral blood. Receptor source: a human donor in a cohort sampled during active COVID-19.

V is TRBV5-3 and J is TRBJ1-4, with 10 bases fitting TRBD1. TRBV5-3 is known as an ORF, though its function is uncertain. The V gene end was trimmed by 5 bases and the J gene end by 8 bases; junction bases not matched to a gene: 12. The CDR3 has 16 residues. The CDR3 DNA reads TGTGCCAGAAGGGGGGACAGGGGCTATCGCGGAGAAAAACTGTTTTTT. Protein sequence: CARRGDRGYRGEKLFF.

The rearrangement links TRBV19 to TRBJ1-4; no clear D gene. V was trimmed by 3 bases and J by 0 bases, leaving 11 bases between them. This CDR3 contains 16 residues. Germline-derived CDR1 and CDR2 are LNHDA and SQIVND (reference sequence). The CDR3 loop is CASSMGTLPTNEKLFF. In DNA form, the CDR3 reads TGTGCCAGTAGTATGGGCACGCTACCAACTAATGAAAAACTGTTTTTT.

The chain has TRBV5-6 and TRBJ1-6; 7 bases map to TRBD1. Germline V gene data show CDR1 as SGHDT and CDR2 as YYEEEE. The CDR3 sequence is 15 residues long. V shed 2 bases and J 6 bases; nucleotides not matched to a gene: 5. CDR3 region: CASSLQGILNSPLHF. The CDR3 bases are TGTGCCAGCAGCTTACAGGGGATCCTTAATTCACCCCTCCACTTT.

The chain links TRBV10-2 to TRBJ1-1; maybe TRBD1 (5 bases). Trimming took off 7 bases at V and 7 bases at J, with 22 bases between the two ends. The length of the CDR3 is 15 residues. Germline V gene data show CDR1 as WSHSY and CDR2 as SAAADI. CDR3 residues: CASMERRGGSNEAFF. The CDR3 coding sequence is TGCGCCAGCATGGAGAGGAGGGGAGGTAGCAATGAAGCTTTCTTT.

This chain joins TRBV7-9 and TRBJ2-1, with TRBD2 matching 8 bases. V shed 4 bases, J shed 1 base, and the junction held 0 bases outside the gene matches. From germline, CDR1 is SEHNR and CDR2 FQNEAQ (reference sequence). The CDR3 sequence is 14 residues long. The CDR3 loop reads CASSSSGSYNEQFF. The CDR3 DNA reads TGTGCCAGCAGCTCTAGCGGGTCCTACAATGAGCAGTTCTTC. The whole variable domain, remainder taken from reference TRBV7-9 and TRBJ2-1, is DTGVSQNPRHKITKRGQNVTFRCDPISEHNRLYWYRQTLGQGPEFLTYFQNEAQLEKSRLLSDRFSAERPKGSFSTLEIQRTEQGDSAMYLCASSSSGSYNEQFFGPGTRLTVL.

The CDR3 loop reads CASSWLGGNEQFF. The CDR3 DNA is TGTGCCAGCAGTTGGTTGGGGGGGAATGAGCAGTTCTTC. The chain uses TRBV2 and TRBJ2-1; TRBD2 matches 7 bases. The ends lost 5 bases at V and 7 bases at J; junction bases unmatched: 5. Germline V lookup: CDR1 SNHLY, CDR2 FYNNEI. The CDR3 contains 13 residues.

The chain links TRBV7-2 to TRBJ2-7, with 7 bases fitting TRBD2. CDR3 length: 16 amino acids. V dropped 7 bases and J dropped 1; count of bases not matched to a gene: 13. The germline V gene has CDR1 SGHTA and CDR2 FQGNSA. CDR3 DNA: TGTGCCAGCATCCGCGCCCCAGGCGGGAGTTCCTACGAGCAGTACTTC. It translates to CASIRAPGGSSYEQYF.

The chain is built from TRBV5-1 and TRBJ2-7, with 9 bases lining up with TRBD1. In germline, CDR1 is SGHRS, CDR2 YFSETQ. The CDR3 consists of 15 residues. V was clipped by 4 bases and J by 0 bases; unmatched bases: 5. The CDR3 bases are TGCGCCAGCAGCCCCAGGACAGGGGACTCCTACGAGCAGTACTTC. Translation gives CASSPRTGDSYEQYF. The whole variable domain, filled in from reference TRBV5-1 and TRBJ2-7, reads KAGVTQTPRYLIKTRGQQVTLSCSPISGHRSVSWYQQTPGQGLQFLFEYFSETQRNKGNFPGRFSGRQFSNSRSEMNVSTLELGDSALYLCASSPRTGDSYEQYFGPGTRLTVT.

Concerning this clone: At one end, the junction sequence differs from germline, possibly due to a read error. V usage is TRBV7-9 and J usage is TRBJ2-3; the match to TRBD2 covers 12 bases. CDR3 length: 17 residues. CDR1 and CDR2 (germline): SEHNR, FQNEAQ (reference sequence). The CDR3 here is CASSLAGGPIGTDTQYF. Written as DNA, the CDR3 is TGTGCCAGCAGCCTAGCGGGAGGGCCAATCGGGACAGATACGCAGTATTTT.

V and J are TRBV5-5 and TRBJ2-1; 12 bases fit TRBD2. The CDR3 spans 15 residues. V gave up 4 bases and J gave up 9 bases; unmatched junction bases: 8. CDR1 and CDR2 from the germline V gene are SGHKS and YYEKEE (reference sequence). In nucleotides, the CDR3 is TGTGCCAGCAGCGGACCACTAGCGGGAGGAGGTGAGCAGTTCTTC. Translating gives CASSGPLAGGGEQFF.

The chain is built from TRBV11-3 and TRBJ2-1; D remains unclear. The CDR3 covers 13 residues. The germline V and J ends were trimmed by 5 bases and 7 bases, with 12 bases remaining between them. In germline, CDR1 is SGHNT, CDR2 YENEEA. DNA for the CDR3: TGTGCCAGCAGCACTGGGCCCATTAATGAGCAGTTCTTC. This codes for CASSTGPINEQFF.

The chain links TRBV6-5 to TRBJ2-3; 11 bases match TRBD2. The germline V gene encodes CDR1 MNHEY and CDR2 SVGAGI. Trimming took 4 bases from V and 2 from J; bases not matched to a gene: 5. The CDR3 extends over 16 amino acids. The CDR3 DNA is TGTGCCAGCAGTTCCTTAGCGGGGGGGACCACAGATACGCAGTATTTT. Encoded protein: CASSSLAGGTTDTQYF.

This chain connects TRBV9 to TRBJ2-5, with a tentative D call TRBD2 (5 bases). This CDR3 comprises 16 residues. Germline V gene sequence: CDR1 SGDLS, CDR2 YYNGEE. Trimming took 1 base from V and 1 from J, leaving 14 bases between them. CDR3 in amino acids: CASSVRGGGPQETQYF. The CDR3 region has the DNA TGTGCCAGCAGCGTACGAGGTGGAGGACCCCAAGAGACCCAGTACTTC.